This TCR beta chain was retrieved from a study of blood T cells in healthy people across ages. Germline V gives CDR1 DFQATT, CDR2 SNEGSKA (reference sequence). The CDR3 runs 14 residues. They isolated at least 7 million PBMCs from each sample. A second PCR of about 7 to 12 cycles used a sample-barcoded 5' primer and a J-beta primer mix. TCRdb processed the 5' RACE reads anew with MiXCR; each CDR3 protein has one entry. The table records around 1.5 million distinct CDR3 sequences, approximately 59% of them present only once. Specimen: blood. The chain has TRBV20-1 and TRBJ2-1; TRBD2 is a possible D gene (6 bases). Near its end, the DNA agrees better with TRBJ2-7, so the J call may be wrong. This receptor was identified in a young man in good health. This chain's CDR3 is CSARDSSSYNEQYF. CDR3 DNA sequence: TGCAGTGCAAGGGACTCGAGCTCCTACAATGAGCAGTACTTC.